These 29 T cell receptor beta chains share one sample of origin, sequenced in a study of cytomegalovirus exposure and HLA in healthy donors. Amplification used 60 Vbeta primers and 13 Jbeta primers. Assay used: immunoSEQ multiplex PCR; TCRdb lists only in-frame clones, some missing. The repertoire consists of 130,000 to 150,000 clones, with roughly four fifths occurring once and the leading ten covering roughly 3.5%. Sequenced material: PBMCs. These receptors came from a male donor in good health and CMV-seronegative.

V is TRBV19 and J is TRBJ2-7; 7 bases are shared with TRBD1. After removal of 4 bases from V and 0 bases from J, the junction contained 6 bases not matched to a gene. Germline values: CDR1 LNHDA, CDR2 SQIVND (reference sequence). The CDR3 spans 15 residues. The chain's CDR3 is CASSRATGDSYEQYF. Here the CDR3 DNA reads TGTGCCAGTAGTAGAGCCACAGGGGACTCCTACGAGCAGTACTTC.

V is TRBV21-1 and J is TRBJ2-1; TRBD2 is the table's D call and was not checked against the DNA. TRBV21-1 is a documented pseudogene. CDR3 length equals 19 residues. The CDR3 loop reads CASSKWGSGREAPYNEQFF. In DNA form, the CDR3 reads TGTGCCAGCAGCAAATGGGGTAGCGGGAGAGAGGCCCCCTACAATGAGCAGTTCTTC.

The V call is TRBV5-1, the J call TRBJ2-1; 14 bases match TRBD2. CDR3 length equals 17 residues. V shed 4 bases, J shed 8 bases, and the junction held 11 bases outside the gene matches. Per the germline V gene, CDR1 is SGHRS and CDR2 is YFSETQ. The CDR3 DNA reads TGCGCCAGCAGCCCAGGGACTAGCGGGGGATATATGGATGAGCAGTTCTTC. Translating it yields CASSPGTSGGYMDEQFF.

The chain employs TRBV7-6 and TRBJ2-3, with D possibly TRBD2 on 6 matching bases. V shed 1 base and J shed 1 base, with 15 bases lying between them. This CDR3 is 17 amino acids long. Germline lookup yields CDR1 SGHVS and CDR2 FNYEAQ. The CDR3 bases are TGTGCCAGCAGCTTAGGCTCTCCGGCTAGCGGCACAGATACGCAGTATTTT. Encoded protein: CASSLGSPASGTDTQYF. Looking up the rest from reference TRBV7-6 and TRBJ2-3 gives the full variable domain: GAGVSQSPRYKVTKRGQDVALRCDPISGHVSLYWYRQALGQGPEFLTYFNYEAQQDKSGLPNDRFSAERPEGSISTLTIQRTEQRDSAMYRCASSLGSPASGTDTQYFGPGTRLTVL.

The chain is built from TRBV19 and TRBJ2-5; TRBD2 is a possible D gene (6 bases). This CDR3 spans 16 amino acids. V dropped 1 base and J dropped 5 bases, with 17 bases sitting between them. Germline V gene lookup returns CDR1 LNHDA and CDR2 SQIVND (reference sequence). This CDR3 reads CASSIVRGPAGETQYF. The CDR3 DNA reads TGTGCCAGTAGTATAGTTCGAGGACCGGCGGGGGAGACCCAGTACTTC. Filled out from reference TRBV19 and TRBJ2-5, the complete variable domain reads DGGITQSPKYLFRKEGQNVTLSCEQNLNHDAMYWYRQDPGQGLRLIYYSQIVNDFQKGDIAEGYSVSREKKESFPLTVTSAQKNPTAFYLCASSIVRGPAGETQYFGPGTRLLVL.

This clone was observed a single time. The CDR3 DNA reads TGTGCCAGCAGTGAGGTCATATCGGGTTGGGACAGAAATCAGCCCCAGCATTTT. Encoded protein: CASSEVISGWDRNQPQHF. The chain recombines TRBV6-1 with TRBJ1-5; TRBD1 agrees at 7 bases. The germline gives CDR1 MNHNS, CDR2 SASEGT. The J segment lost 4 bases and the V segment lost 3 bases, leaving 15 bases of the junction unmatched. CDR3 length equals 18 residues.

This chain uses TRBV7-8 with TRBJ2-1, with 11 bases aligning to TRBD2. The CDR3 consists of 16 residues. The germline V gene encodes CDR1 SGHVS and CDR2 FQNEAQ. After removal of 6 bases from V and 5 bases from J, the junction contained 9 bases not matched to a gene. The CDR3 region is CASSRRPTSGDNEQFF. CDR3 DNA: TGTGCCAGCAGTAGACGGCCGACTAGCGGGGACAATGAGCAGTTCTTC.

The chain links TRBV15 to TRBJ1-2; no clear D gene. The germline CDR1 and CDR2 sequences are LNHNV and YYDKDF (reference sequence). CDR3 length: 15 residues. Deletions cut 5 bases from V and 7 bases from J, with 20 bases between. The CDR3 loop is CATSPRQYTRFGYTF. Written as DNA, the CDR3 is TGTGCCACCAGCCCGAGGCAGTATACTAGGTTTGGCTACACCTTC.

V gene TRBV11-2 combines with J gene TRBJ1-2; D gene ambiguous. The V end was cut by 4 bases, the J end by 7 bases, with 7 bases between. Germline V lookup: CDR1 SGHAT, CDR2 FQNNGV. The CDR3 spans 11 residues. This CDR3 is CASSSVFGYTF. CDR3 sequence (DNA): TGTGCCAGCAGCTCCGTGTTTGGCTACACCTTC.

The V gene is TRBV4-2, the J gene TRBJ2-3; D unresolved. V lost 0 bases, J lost 4 bases, and 14 bases lay in between. CDR1 and CDR2 (germline): LGHNA, YNFKEQ. The CDR3 is 16 residues long. CDR3 in amino acids: CASSQDRNRGADTQYF. CDR3 in DNA: TGTGCCAGCAGCCAAGATCGAAATAGAGGAGCAGATACGCAGTATTTT.

This chain connects TRBV28 to TRBJ2-7; 7 bases match TRBD2. Germline CDR1 MDHEN, CDR2 SYDVKM. Germline trimming cut 2 bases from V and 5 bases from J; bases unmatched to any gene: 3. The length of the CDR3 is 13 residues. The CDR3, as DNA: TGTGCCAGCAGTTTACTCGGGGGGAACGAGCAGTACTTC. Amino acid sequence: CASSLLGGNEQYF.

The V call is TRBV28, the J call TRBJ2-1; 11 nucleotides agree with TRBD2. J gave up 2 bases and V 7 bases, and 4 bases lay outside the gene matches. Germline V gene sequence: CDR1 MDHEN, CDR2 SYDVKM. The CDR3 has 15 residues. As DNA, the CDR3 is TGTGCCAGCACCCCGGGACTAGCGGCCTACAATGAGCAGTTCTTC. This gives the protein CASTPGLAAYNEQFF.

V usage is TRBV4-1 and J usage is TRBJ2-1; D is unresolved. Deletions cut 0 bases from V and 3 bases from J, with 9 bases between. This CDR3 has 15 residues. Per the germline V gene, CDR1 is MGHRA and CDR2 is YSYEKL. CDR3 sequence: CASSQDWPGYNEQFF. Here the CDR3 DNA reads TGCGCCAGCAGCCAAGATTGGCCTGGCTACAATGAGCAGTTCTTC.

This chain uses TRBV7-9 with TRBJ2-1; the match to TRBD2 covers 8 bases. V dropped 5 bases and J dropped 0; count of bases not matched to a gene: 9. Germline V CDR1 and CDR2: SEHNR, FQNEAQ (reference sequence). The CDR3 is 17 amino acids. CDR3 bases: TGTGCCAGCAGCGAAAGGTTAGCGGGATCCTCCTACAATGAGCAGTTCTTC. Encoded protein: CASSERLAGSSYNEQFF.

The chain is built from TRBV19 and TRBJ1-2; TRBD1 agrees at 7 bases. J was trimmed by 4 bases and V by 4 bases; bases with no gene match: 9. This CDR3 region has 15 residues. Germline V gene lookup returns CDR1 LNHDA and CDR2 SQIVND (reference sequence). CDR3 coding DNA: TGTGCCAGTAGTACCTGGACAGGCCGTGGCTATGGCTACACCTTC. Its protein is CASSTWTGRGYGYTF.

V is TRBV7-2 and J is TRBJ2-5, with 10 bases identical to TRBD1. The CDR3 contains 17 residues. Germline trimming cut 4 bases from V and 13 bases from J; bases unmatched to any gene: 21. Per the germline V gene, CDR1 is SGHTA and CDR2 is FQGNSA. The CDR3 here is CASSSGGPGQGTGAPYF. CDR3 in DNA: TGTGCCAGCAGCTCCGGGGGTCCGGGACAGGGGACGGGGGCGCCGTACTTC.

CDR3 in amino acids: CASSLLRLAVTDTQYF. CDR3 bases: TGTGCCAGCAGTTTACTACGACTAGCGGTAACAGATACGCAGTATTTT. V is TRBV28 and J is TRBJ2-3; TRBD2 matches at 9 bases. The germline V gene encodes CDR1 MDHEN and CDR2 SYDVKM. This CDR3 contains 16 residues. With 2 bases clipped from V and 3 bases from J, the junction kept 6 bases outside the gene matches.

This clone was counted between two and nine times. The chain has TRBV5-1 and TRBJ2-5, with 9 positions matching TRBD1. Germline CDR1 and CDR2: SGHRS and YFSETQ. J gave up 0 bases and V 3 bases, and 9 bases lay outside the gene matches. This CDR3 has 17 amino acids. Here the CDR3 reads CASSSYTGGANQETQYF. In DNA form, the CDR3 reads TGCGCCAGCAGCTCCTACACAGGGGGCGCGAACCAAGAGACCCAGTACTTC.

This sequence joins TRBV25-1 and TRBJ2-5; 8 bases are shared with TRBD1. J was trimmed by 4 bases and V by 8 bases; bases with no gene match: 6. This CDR3 is 13 amino acids long. Germline assignment: CDR1 MGHDK and CDR2 SYGVNS. The CDR3 region is CASLDRGGETQYF. As DNA, the CDR3 is TGTGCCAGCCTTGACAGGGGAGGAGAGACCCAGTACTTC.

V usage is TRBV9 and J usage is TRBJ1-1; 7 bases line up with TRBD1. Germline loops: CDR1 SGDLS, CDR2 YYNGEE. With V trimmed by 2 bases and J by 0 bases, 4 bases remained unmatched. The CDR3 spans 15 residues. The CDR3 region has the DNA TGTGCCAGCAGCGTTCCGACAGGGATGAACACTGAAGCTTTCTTT. As protein: CASSVPTGMNTEAFF.

This chain uses TRBV5-1 with TRBJ1-1, with D possibly being TRBD1 (5 bases). The germline V gene encodes CDR1 SGHRS and CDR2 YFSETQ. The CDR3 contains 14 residues. Trimming pared 4 bases from V and 5 bases from J, leaving 15 bases between. The CDR3 nucleotides read TGCGCCAGCAGCCTCCCGGGGGTCGAGACTGAAGCTTTCTTT. Translating it yields CASSLPGVETEAFF.

This clone was seen only a few times. CDR3 sequence reads: CASSLQGTGNTIYF. The CDR3 DNA reads TGTGCCAGCAGCCTACAGGGGACAGGAAACACCATATATTTT. The rearrangement links TRBV9 to TRBJ1-3, with 7 bases lining up with TRBD1. The CDR3 runs to 14 residues. Per the germline V gene, CDR1 is SGDLS and CDR2 is YYNGEE. The V gene end was trimmed by 4 bases and the J gene end by 4 bases; junction bases not matched to a gene: 5.

The chain couples TRBV6-5 to TRBJ1-2; maybe TRBD1 (6 bases). Germline V CDR1 and CDR2: MNHEY, SVGAGI. Trimming removed 0 bases from V and 0 bases from J, with 11 bases in between. This CDR3 is 16 amino acids long. The CDR3 DNA sequence: TGTGCCAGCAGTTACTCTCTGACAGGTGCTAACTATGGCTACACCTTC. Its protein is CASSYSLTGANYGYTF.

The chain links TRBV15 to TRBJ1-5; D ambiguous. The V gene's germline CDR1 is LNHNV and CDR2 YYDKDF (reference sequence). CDR3 size: 15 residues. V was cut by 3 bases and J by 5 bases, with 14 bases left in between. CDR3 coding DNA: TGTGCCACCAGCAGGAGTGGAGGGCGAGATCAGCCCCAGCATTTT. Amino acid sequence: CATSRSGGRDQPQHF. The entire variable domain, with the rest obtained from reference TRBV15 and TRBJ1-5, is as follows: DAMVIQNPRYQVTQFGKPVTLSCSQTLNHNVMYWYQQKSSQAPKLLFHYYDKDFNNEADTPDNFQSRRPNTSFCFLDIRSPGLGDTAMYLCATSRSGGRDQPQHFGDGTRLSIL.

The rearrangement joins TRBV2 to TRBJ1-2, with 10 nucleotides matching TRBD1. This CDR3 has 17 residues. The germline gives CDR1 SNHLY, CDR2 FYNNEI. V was clipped by 5 bases and J by 5 bases; unmatched bases: 14. DNA for the CDR3: TGTGCCAGCAGTTTCCGGGACAGGGGCAACCCCAAGTATGGCTACACCTTC. Its translation: CASSFRDRGNPKYGYTF.

This clone was counted only a few times. V gene TRBV19 combines with J gene TRBJ2-1, with 7 bases matching TRBD2. This CDR3 spans 16 amino acids. With V trimmed by 5 bases and J by 3 bases, 10 bases remained unmatched. CDR1 is LNHDA, CDR2 SQIVND, per germline (reference sequence). The CDR3 nucleotides read TGTGCCAGTAGTCCCCTCCTAGCGGACCTCTACAATGAGCAGTTCTTC. Translated: CASSPLLADLYNEQFF.

This chain joins TRBV28 and TRBJ2-7; 12 nucleotides match TRBD2. Unmatched junction bases numbered 7, after V lost 6 bases and J lost 1 base. Germline CDR1 is MDHEN and CDR2 is SYDVKM. This CDR3 is built from 16 residues. The CDR3 spells CASRGGLAGNSYEQYF. The CDR3 DNA sequence: TGTGCCAGCAGGGGGGGACTAGCGGGTAATTCCTACGAGCAGTACTTC.

This chain joins TRBV14 and TRBJ2-3; possible D gene TRBD2, 5 bases. The germline V gene encodes CDR1 SGHDN and CDR2 FVKESK. The CDR3 runs 16 residues. The V gene lost 2 bases and the J gene lost 2 bases, with 14 bases spanning the gap. CDR3 bases: TGTGCCAGCAGCCAAAGACGAGGGCCGAACACAGATACGCAGTATTTT. Its protein product is CASSQRRGPNTDTQYF.

A word on this clone: Germline is not matched at one junction end, which may reflect a read error. The gene calls are TRBV9 and TRBJ1-3; the D is unclear. Germline CDR1 reads SGDLS; CDR2 reads YYNGEE. The CDR3 has 16 residues. The CDR3 DNA reads as TGTGCCAGTAGCGTGGGCAGGTACCCCTCTGGAAACACCATATATTTT. Translating gives CASSVGRYPSGNTIYF.